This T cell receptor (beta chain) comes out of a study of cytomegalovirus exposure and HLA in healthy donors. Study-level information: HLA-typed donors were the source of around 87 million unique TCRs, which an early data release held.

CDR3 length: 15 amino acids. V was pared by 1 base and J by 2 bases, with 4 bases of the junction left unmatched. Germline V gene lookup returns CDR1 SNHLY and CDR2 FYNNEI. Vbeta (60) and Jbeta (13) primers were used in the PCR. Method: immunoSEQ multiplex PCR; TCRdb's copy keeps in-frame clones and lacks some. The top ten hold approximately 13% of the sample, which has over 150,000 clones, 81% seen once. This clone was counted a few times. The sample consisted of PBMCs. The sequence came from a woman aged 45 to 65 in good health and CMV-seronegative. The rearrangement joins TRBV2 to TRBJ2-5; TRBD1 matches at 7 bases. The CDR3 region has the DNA TGTGCCAGCAGTGAAGGGACAGGTCCTCAAGAGACCCAGTACTTC. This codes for CASSEGTGPQETQYF.